Listed below are T cell receptor beta chains from one sample, sequenced in a study of blood T cell repertoires in COVID-19. Only in-frame clones appear in the TCRdb table, and some are missing; sequencing was by immunoSEQ multiplex PCR. The table includes about 42,000 clones, roughly 90% detected once. The sequenced material came from peripheral blood. These TCRs come from a human donor in a cohort sampled during active COVID-19. Each CDR3 is given with its conserved first and last residue. Each record gives: CDR3 length, clone size, V gene, CDR3 protein. Part of the rows lack a size; the others show once, few, many or a class for expanded clones.

>17|NA|TRBV28
CASSSPWGSGSYNEQFF
>13|NA|TRBV12-3/TRBV12-4
CASRLTRGNTIYF
>17|NA|TRBV18
CASSRRIQGMGQETQYF
>13|NA|TRBV6-1
CASSEGGYNEQFF
>16|NA|TRBV5-6
CASKKLAGEFTDTQYF
>16|NA|TRBV19
CASTLMGTGSYNEQFF
>14|NA|TRBV7-2
CASSLFAGADTQYF
>15|NA|TRBV21-1
CASRQNRGRKNTIYF
>14|NA|TRBV4-3
CASSQELGGYEQYF
>15|NA|TRBV18
CASSPERGGYNEQFF
>16|few|TRBV4-1
CASSQVGEDGDQPQHF
>13|few|TRBV6-5
CASSYGGGSPLHF
>15|few|TRBV2
CASMIGQASNYGYTF
>13|NA|TRBV21-1
CASSKDAEDIQYF
>18|NA|TRBV19
CASPTGQVFSSYNSPLHF
>15|NA|TRBV30
CAWRQTGAGNQPQHF
>14|NA|TRBV2
CASATGGPLEKLFF
>16|NA|TRBV18
CASSPPSWAGGAEQYF
>14|NA|TRBV11-2
CASSLPSGSYEQYF
>16|NA|TRBV5-1
CASSLGTVRIGNTIYF
>13|once|TRBV29-1
CSVATGQGNGYTF
>16|few|TRBV30
CAWSGTGGSYNSPLHF
>15|NA|TRBV5-1
CASSFGGLETDTQYF
>15|NA|TRBV6-5
CATYPGTGGSSPLHF
>18|NA|TRBV7-9
CASSLALRGSSYNSPLHF
>12|NA|TRBV11-3
CASSQIYNEQFF
>15|once|TRBV6-5
CASTRASGLQETQYF
>17|NA|TRBV5-1
CASSLIGGLELTYEQYF
>13|once|TRBV4-3
CASSPDRPYEQYF
>13|NA|TRBV27
CASRIGVNTEAFF
>15|once|TRBV2
CASSGGGGVGNTIYF
>19|NA|TRBV7-6
CASSLVAPGLAGVQETQYF
>15|NA|TRBV9
CASSKSLADYNEQFF
>16|NA|TRBV4-3
CASSQDRTGIAQPQHF
>15|NA|TRBV9
CASSAWTGDADTQYF
>12|once|TRBV11-3
CASSQGNSPLHF
>12|NA|TRBV18
CASSPYGQPQHF
>17|NA|TRBV18
CASSRQVSGLANYEQYF
>14|once|TRBV19
CASSTGQVVGKLFF
>15|NA|TRBV6-1
CASSEGSGPNYGYTF
>18|NA|TRBV6-7
CASSYAAGLAGFTGELFF
>16|NA|TRBV30
CAWSWGSDIANYGYTF
>17|NA|TRBV7-8
CASSYLTSGGAGETQYF
>15|NA|TRBV4-3
CASSQDQNPAYEQYF
>14|NA|TRBV15
CATSSDRGREKLFF
>16|once|TRBV21-1
CASSKDGGATYNEQFF
>16|NA|TRBV5-5
CASSLELAGLSYEQYF
>16|once|TRBV5-6
CASSYPSGTGNYGYTF
>12|NA|TRBV5-1
CASSLDFYGYTF
>15|NA|TRBV5-4
CASSGSGTSGYEQYF
>16|NA|TRBV5-5
CASISLAVGPGTEAFF
>19|few|TRBV5-1
CASSLDLLGLAGGRETQYF
>14|NA|TRBV15
CATSQDRGNYGYTF
>14|few|TRBV15
CATSRERVNQPQHF
>15|NA|TRBV20-1
CSASSGDGGDYGYTF
>16|NA|TRBV27
CASSSLAGGRKETQYF
>13|NA|TRBV19
CASSIGRGYEQYF
>16|once|TRBV19
CASSPTSGRGTGELFF
>15|NA|TRBV6-4
CASSDGGEGNYGYTF